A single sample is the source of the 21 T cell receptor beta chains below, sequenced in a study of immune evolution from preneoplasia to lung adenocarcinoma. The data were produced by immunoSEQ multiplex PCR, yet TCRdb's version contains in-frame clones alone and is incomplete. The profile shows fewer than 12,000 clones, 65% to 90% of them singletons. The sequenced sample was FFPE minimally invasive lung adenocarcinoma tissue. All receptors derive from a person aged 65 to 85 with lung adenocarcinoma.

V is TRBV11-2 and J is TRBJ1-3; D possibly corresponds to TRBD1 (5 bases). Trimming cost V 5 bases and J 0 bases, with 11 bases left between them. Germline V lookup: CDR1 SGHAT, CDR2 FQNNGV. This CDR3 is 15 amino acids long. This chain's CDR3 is CASSRDGSSGNTIYF. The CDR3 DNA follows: TGTGCCAGCAGCCGGGACGGGAGCTCTGGAAACACCATATATTTT.

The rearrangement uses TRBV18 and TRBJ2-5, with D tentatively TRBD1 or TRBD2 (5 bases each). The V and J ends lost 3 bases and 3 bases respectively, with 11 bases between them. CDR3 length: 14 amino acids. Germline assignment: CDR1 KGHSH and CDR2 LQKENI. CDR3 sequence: CASSPSRGEETQYF. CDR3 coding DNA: TGTGCCAGCTCACCTTCAAGGGGAGAAGAGACCCAGTACTTC.

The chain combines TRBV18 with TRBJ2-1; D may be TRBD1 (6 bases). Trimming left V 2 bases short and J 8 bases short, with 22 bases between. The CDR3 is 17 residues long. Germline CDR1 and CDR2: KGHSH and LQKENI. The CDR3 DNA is TGTGCCAGCTCACCAAGGAGTGGGCAGGGGATAAGGGATGAGCAGTTCTTC. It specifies CASSPRSGQGIRDEQFF.

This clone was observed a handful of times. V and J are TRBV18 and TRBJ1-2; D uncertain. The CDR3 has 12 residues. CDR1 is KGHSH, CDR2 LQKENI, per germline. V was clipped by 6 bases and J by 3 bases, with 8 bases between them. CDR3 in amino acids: CASSVQDYGYTF. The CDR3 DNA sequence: TGTGCCAGCTCCGTCCAAGACTATGGCTACACCTTC.

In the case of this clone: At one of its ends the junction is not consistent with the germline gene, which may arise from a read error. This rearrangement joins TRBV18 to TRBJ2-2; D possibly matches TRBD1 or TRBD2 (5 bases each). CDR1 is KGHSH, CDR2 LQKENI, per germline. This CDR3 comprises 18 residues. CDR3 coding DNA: TGTGCCAGCTCACCACGCGAGGGGCGCCGGTTAGACACCAGGGAGCTGTTTTTT. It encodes CASSPREGRRLDTRELFF.

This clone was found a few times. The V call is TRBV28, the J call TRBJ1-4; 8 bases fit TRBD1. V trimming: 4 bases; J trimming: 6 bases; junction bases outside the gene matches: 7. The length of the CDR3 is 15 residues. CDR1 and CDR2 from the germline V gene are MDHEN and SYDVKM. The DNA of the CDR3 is TGTGCCAGCAGTTCGCAGACAGGGGTGGATGAAAAACTGTTTTTT. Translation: CASSSQTGVDEKLFF.

The CDR3, as DNA: TGTGCCAGCAGTGAACCGGGAGCGGTGGAGACCCAGTACTTC. It specifies CASSEPGAVETQYF. The chain is built from TRBV2 and TRBJ2-5; possibly TRBD2 for D (6 bases). V was shortened by 2 bases and J by 5 bases, with 12 bases between the two germline ends. This CDR3 is 14 amino acids long. Per germline, CDR1 SNHLY and CDR2 FYNNEI.

CDR3 bases: TGTGCCAGCAGCTTCGTCCACAGGGGGCCTGGCTACACCTTC. Protein product: CASSFVHRGPGYTF. The J gene is TRBJ1-2, the V gene TRBV7-2, with TRBD1 matching 9 bases. The CDR3 spans 14 residues. The junction had 6 bases not matched to a gene; V was cut back by 3 bases and J by 7 bases. The germline V gene encodes CDR1 SGHTA and CDR2 FQGNSA.

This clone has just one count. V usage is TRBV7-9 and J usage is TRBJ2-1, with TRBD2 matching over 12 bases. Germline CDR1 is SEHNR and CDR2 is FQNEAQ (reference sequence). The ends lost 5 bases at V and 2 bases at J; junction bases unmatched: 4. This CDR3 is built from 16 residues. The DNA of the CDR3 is TGTGCCAGCAGCCAGGGACTAGCGGGTCCCTACAATGAGCAGTTCTTC. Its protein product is CASSQGLAGPYNEQFF.

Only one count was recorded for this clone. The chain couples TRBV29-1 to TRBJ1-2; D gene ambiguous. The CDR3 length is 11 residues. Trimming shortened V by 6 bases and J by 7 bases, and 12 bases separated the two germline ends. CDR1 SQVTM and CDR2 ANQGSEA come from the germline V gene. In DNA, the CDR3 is TGCAGCGTGGGGAGTGATAGTGGCTACACCTTC. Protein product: CSVGSDSGYTF.

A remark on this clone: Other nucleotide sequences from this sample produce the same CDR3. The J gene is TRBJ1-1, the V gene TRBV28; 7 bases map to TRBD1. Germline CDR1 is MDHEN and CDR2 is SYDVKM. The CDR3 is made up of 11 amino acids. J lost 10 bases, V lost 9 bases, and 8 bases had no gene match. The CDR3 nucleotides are TGTGCCAGTAGTCTACAGGGGTTAGCTTTCTTT. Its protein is CASSLQGLAFF.

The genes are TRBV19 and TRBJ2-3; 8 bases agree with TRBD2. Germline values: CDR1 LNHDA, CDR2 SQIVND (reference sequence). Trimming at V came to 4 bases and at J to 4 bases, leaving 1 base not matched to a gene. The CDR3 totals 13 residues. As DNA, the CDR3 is TGTGCCAGTAGTAGGGGACTAGCAGATACGCAGTATTTT. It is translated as CASSRGLADTQYF. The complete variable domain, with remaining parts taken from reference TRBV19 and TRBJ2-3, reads DGGITQSPKYLFRKEGQNVTLSCEQNLNHDAMYWYRQDPGQGLRLIYYSQIVNDFQKGDIAEGYSVSREKKESFPLTVTSAQKNPTAFYLCASSRGLADTQYFGPGTRLTVL.

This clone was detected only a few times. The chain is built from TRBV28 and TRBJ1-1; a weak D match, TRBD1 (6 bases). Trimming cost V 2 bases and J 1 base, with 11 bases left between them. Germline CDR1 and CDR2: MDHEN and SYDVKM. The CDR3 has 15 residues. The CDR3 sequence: CASSLQGRWNTEAFF. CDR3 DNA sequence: TGTGCCAGCAGTTTACAGGGGCGCTGGAACACTGAAGCTTTCTTT.

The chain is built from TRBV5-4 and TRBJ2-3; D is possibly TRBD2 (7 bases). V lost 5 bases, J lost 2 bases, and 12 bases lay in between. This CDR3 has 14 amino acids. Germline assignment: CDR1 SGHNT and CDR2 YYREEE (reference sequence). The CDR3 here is CASRRGGFTDTQYF. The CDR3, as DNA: TGTGCCAGCAGAAGGGGGGGCTTCACAGATACGCAGTATTTT.

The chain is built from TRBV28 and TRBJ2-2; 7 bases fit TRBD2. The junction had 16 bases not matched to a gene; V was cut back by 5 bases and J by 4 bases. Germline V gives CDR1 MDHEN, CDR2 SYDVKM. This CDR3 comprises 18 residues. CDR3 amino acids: CASSPLTSGDWGTGELFF. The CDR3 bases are TGTGCCAGCAGTCCTTTAACGAGCGGGGATTGGGGCACCGGGGAGCTGTTTTTT.

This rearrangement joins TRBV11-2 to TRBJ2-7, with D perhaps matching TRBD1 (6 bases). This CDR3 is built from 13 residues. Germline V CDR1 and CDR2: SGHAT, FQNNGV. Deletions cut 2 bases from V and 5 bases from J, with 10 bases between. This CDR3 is CASSLNRVNEQYF. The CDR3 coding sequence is TGTGCCAGCAGCTTAAACAGGGTGAACGAGCAGTACTTC. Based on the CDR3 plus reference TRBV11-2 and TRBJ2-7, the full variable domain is EAGVAQSPRYKIIEKRQSVAFWCNPISGHATLYWYQQILGQGPKLLIQFQNNGVVDDSQLPKDRFSAERLKGVDSTLKIQPAKLEDSAVYLCASSLNRVNEQYFGPGTRLTVT.

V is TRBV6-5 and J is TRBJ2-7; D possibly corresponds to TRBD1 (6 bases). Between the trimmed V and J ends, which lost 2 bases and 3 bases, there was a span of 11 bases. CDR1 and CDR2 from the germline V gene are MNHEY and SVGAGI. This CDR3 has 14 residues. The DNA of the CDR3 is TGTGCCAGCAGTTACCTCCAGGACAGCTACGAGCAGTACTTC. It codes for CASSYLQDSYEQYF.

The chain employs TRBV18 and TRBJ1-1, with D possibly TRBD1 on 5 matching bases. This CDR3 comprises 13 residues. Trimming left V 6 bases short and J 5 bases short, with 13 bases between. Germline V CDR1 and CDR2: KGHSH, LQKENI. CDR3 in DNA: TGTGCCAGCTCTCCGACACGGGGGACTGAAGCTTTCTTT. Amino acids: CASSPTRGTEAFF.

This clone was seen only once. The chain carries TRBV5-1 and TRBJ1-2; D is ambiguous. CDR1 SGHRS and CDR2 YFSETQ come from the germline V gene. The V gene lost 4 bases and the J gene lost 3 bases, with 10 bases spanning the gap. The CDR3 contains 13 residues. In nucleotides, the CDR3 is TGCGCCAGCAGCCCGCGTGGAGACTATGGCTACACCTTC. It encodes CASSPRGDYGYTF.

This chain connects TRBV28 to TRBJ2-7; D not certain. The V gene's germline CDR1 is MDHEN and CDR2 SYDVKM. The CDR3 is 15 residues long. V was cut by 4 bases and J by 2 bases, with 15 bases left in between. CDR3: CASSSTKKGAYEQYF. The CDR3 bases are TGTGCCAGCAGTTCTACCAAAAAAGGAGCCTACGAGCAGTACTTC.

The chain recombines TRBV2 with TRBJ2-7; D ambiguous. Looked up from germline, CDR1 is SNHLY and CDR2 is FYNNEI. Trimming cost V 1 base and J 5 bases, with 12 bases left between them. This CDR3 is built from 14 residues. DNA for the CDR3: TGTGCCAGCAGTGAAGAAAGGGTCGGAGACGAGCAGTACTTC. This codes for CASSEERVGDEQYF.